This T cell receptor (beta chain) was sequenced for a study of T cells in Graves' hyperthyroidism and ophthalmopathy. Points on this clonotype: As yet, its antigen is unknown.

The CDR3 regions of TCR beta were amplified from RNA transcripts. The TCR CDR3 first-round RT-PCR relied on the HTBI primer set. Using its own MiXCR run on the multiplex PCR reads, TCRdb lists one record per CDR3 protein. The repertoire holds about 480,000 distinct CDR3 sequences, with around 15% as singletons. Disease duration under 2 months; hyperthyroidism patients were aged 18 to 65. Regarding the study as a whole: Ophthalmopathy was predicted by the model a median of about 6.5 months ahead of onset.

The sequencing sample was made of blood. The TCR sequence derives from a woman aged 18-35 years with Graves' hyperthyroidism.

The DNA of the CDR3 is TGCGCCAGCAGTGAGGGGACGACCTCCTACGAGCAGTACTTC. Its protein product is CASSEGTTSYEQYF. The chain has TRBV10-1 and TRBJ2-7, with D perhaps TRBD1 or TRBD2 (5 bases each). Germline CDR1 WNHNN, CDR2 SYGVQD (reference sequence). Trimming took 2 bases from V and 0 from J, leaving 8 bases between them. The CDR3 consists of 14 residues.